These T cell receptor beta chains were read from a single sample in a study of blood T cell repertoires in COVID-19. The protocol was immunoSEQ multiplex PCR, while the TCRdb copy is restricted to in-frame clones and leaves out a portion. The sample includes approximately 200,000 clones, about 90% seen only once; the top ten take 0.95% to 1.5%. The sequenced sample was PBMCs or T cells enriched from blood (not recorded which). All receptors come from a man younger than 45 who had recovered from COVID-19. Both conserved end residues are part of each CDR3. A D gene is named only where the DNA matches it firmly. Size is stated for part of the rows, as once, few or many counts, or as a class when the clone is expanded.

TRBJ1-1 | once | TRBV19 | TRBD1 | CASSLSGGITEAFF | TGTGCCAGTAGTTTATCAGGGGGCATCACTGAAGCTTTCTTT
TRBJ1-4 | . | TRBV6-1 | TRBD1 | CASSEALRGRELFF | TGTGCCAGCAGTGAAGCGCTGAGGGGGCGGGAACTGTTTTTT
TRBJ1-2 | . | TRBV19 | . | CASTPGNTYGYTF | TGTGCCAGTACGCCGGGAAACACCTATGGCTACACCTTC
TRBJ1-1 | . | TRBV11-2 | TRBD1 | CASSLGGTGAYTEAFF | TGTGCCAGCAGCTTAGGGGGGACAGGGGCGTACACTGAAGCTTTCTTT
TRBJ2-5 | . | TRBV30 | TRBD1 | CAWGRQGRETQYF | TGTGCCTGGGGTAGACAGGGTAGAGAGACCCAGTACTTC
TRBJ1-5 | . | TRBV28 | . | CASSLIRGARNQPQHF | TGTGCCAGCAGTTTAATCCGGGGGGCTCGCAATCAGCCCCAGCATTTT
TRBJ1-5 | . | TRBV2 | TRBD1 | CASSELRGGEKQPQHF | TGTGCCAGCAGTGAACTCAGAGGGGGCGAGAAGCAGCCCCAGCATTTT
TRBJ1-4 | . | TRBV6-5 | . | CAIGFTGSWEKLFF | TGTGCCATCGGTTTTACCGGGTCTTGGGAAAAACTGTTTTTT
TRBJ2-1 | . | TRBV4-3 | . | CASSQDRTQYNEQFF | TGCGCCAGCAGCCAAGACAGGACACAGTACAATGAGCAGTTCTTC
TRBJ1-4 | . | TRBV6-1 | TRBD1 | CASSEKGQGWGSEKLFF | TGTGCCAGCAGTGAAAAGGGACAGGGGTGGGGGTCTGAAAAACTGTTTTTT
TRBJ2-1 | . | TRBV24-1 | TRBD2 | CATSAKGLAGLNEQFF | TGTGCCACCAGTGCTAAGGGTTTAGCGGGGTTGAATGAGCAGTTCTTC
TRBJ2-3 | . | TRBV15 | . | CATSYTADTQYF | TGTGCCACCAGCTATACAGCCGATACGCAGTATTTT
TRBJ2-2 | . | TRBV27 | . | CASSYTRTVGELFF | TGTGCCAGCAGTTATACTAGGACAGTCGGGGAGCTGTTTTTT
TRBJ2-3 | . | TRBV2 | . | CASSVTYLTDTQYF | TGTGCCAGCAGCGTGACTTACCTCACAGATACGCAGTATTTT
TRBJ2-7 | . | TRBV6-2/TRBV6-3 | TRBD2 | CASSRTSGAYEQYF | TGTGCCAGCAGCCGGACTAGCGGTGCCTACGAGCAGTACTTC
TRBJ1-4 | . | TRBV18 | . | CASSPAQGWGGEKLFF | TGTGCCAGCTCACCGGCGCAGGGCTGGGGAGGTGAAAAACTGTTTTTT
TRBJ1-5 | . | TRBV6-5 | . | CASSYSTGSNQPQHF | TGTGCCAGCAGTTACTCGACGGGGAGCAATCAGCCCCAGCATTTT
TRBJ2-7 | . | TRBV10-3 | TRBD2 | CAISDRSGRAFFHEQYF | TGTGCCATCAGTGATCGCAGCGGGAGGGCATTCTTCCACGAGCAGTACTTC
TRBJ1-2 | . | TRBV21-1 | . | CASSKGMLGRGSNYGYTF | TGTGCCAGCAGCAAAGGAATGCTGGGGCGGGGATCTAACTATGGCTACACCTTC
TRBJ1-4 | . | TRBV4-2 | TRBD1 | CASSQAQGGKEKLFF | TGTGCCAGCAGCCAAGCACAGGGGGGTAAGGAAAAACTGTTTTTT
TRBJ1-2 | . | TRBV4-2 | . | CASSRDINQGYGYTF | TGTGCCAGCTCCCGGGACATAAATCAAGGCTATGGCTACACCTTC
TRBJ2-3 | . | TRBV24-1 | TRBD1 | CATSDRQGRTDTQYF | TGTGCCACCAGTGACCGACAGGGTCGCACAGATACGCAGTATTTT
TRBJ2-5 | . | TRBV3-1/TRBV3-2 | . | CASSQGSGGGETQYF | TGTGCCAGCAGCCAAGGTTCGGGGGGCGGAGAGACCCAGTACTTC
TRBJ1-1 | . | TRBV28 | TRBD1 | CASRGTGGEAFF | TGTGCCAGCAGGGGGACAGGGGGCGAAGCTTTCTTT
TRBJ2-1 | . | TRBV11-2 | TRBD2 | CASSYFGRESPHEQFF | TGTGCCAGCAGCTACTTTGGGCGGGAGTCTCCGCATGAGCAGTTCTTC
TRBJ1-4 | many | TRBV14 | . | CASSQREKLFF | TGTGCCAGCAGCCAACGGGAAAAACTGTTTTTT
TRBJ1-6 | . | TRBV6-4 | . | CASRLGPNNSPLHF | TGTGCCAGCAGATTGGGCCCCAATAATTCACCCCTCCACTTT
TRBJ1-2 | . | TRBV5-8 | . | CASPGPGSLPSYGYTF | TGTGCCAGCCCTGGGCCCGGCTCTCTACCCTCCTATGGCTACACCTTC
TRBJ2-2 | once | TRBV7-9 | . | CASSFPGGGTGELFF | TGTGCCAGCAGCTTTCCAGGGGGAGGCACCGGGGAGCTGTTTTTT
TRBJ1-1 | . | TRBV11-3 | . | CASSLAGKATEAFF | TGTGCCAGCAGCTTAGCGGGGAAGGCCACTGAAGCTTTCTTT
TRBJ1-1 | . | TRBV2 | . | CASSEWRENTEAFF | TGTGCCAGCAGTGAATGGCGGGAGAACACTGAAGCTTTCTTT
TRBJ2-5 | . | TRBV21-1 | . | CASSSPPDSEETQYF | TGTGCCAGCAGCAGCCCGCCGGACTCCGAAGAGACCCAGTACTTC
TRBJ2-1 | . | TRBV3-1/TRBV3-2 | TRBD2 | CASSQGGRAGEQFF | TGTGCCAGCAGCCAAGGCGGGAGGGCGGGGGAGCAGTTCTTC
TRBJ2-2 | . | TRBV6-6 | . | CASSRSGAGELFF | TGTGCCAGCAGTCGATCAGGGGCCGGGGAGCTGTTTTTT
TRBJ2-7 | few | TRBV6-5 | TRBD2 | CASSYSGGSYEQYF | TGTGCCAGCAGTTACTCCGGCGGGAGTTACGAGCAGTACTTC
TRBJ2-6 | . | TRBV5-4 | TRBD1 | CASSPPFPDRDHSGANVLTF | TGTGCCAGCAGCCCCCCCTTCCCTGACAGGGACCATTCTGGGGCCAACGTCCTGACTTTC
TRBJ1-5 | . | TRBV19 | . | CASRSPTPNQPQHF | TGTGCCAGTAGATCCCCTACTCCCAATCAGCCCCAGCATTTT
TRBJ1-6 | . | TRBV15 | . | CATSRDLVLGGNSPLHF | TGTGCCACCAGCAGAGATTTGGTTCTGGGAGGAAATTCACCCCTCCACTTT
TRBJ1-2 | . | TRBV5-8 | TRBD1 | CASSRGDRGRSGYTF | TGTGCCAGCAGCAGGGGGGACAGGGGGCGGTCAGGCTACACCTTC
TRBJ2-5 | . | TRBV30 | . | CAWTQGYQETQYF | TGTGCCTGGACCCAGGGGTACCAAGAGACCCAGTACTTC
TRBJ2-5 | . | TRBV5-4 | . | CASGPPGTETQYF | TGTGCCAGCGGCCCCCCCGGGACTGAGACCCAGTACTTC
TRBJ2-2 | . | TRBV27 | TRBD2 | CASSSERGSNTGELFF | TGTGCCAGCAGTTCCGAGCGGGGCTCGAACACCGGGGAGCTGTTTTTT
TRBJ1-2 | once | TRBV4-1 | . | CASSQGGDYGYTF | TGCGCCAGCAGCCAAGGGGGAGACTATGGCTACACCTTC
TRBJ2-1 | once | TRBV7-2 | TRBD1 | CASSLGGGLYNEQFF | TGTGCCAGCAGCTTAGGAGGGGGCCTATACAATGAGCAGTTCTTC
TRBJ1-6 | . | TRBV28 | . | CASSLIYRASGSPLHF | TGTGCCAGCAGTTTAATATACAGGGCTAGTGGTTCACCCCTCCACTTT
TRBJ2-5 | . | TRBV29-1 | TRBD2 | CSVDLAAETQYF | TGCAGCGTTGATCTAGCGGCGGAGACCCAGTACTTC
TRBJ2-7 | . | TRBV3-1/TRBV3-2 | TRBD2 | CASSQGLTSGRGEQYF | TGTGCCAGCAGCCAAGGCCTGACTAGCGGGAGAGGTGAGCAGTACTTC
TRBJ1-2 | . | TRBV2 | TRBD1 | CASTSRQGPYGYTF | TGTGCCAGCACCTCGCGACAGGGCCCCTATGGCTACACCTTC
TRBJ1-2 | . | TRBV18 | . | CASSTDSSYGYTF | TGTGCCAGCTCAACTGACAGCTCCTATGGCTACACCTTC
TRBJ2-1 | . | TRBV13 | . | CASSYGTGNEQFF | TGTGCCAGCAGTTACGGGACTGGGAATGAGCAGTTCTTC